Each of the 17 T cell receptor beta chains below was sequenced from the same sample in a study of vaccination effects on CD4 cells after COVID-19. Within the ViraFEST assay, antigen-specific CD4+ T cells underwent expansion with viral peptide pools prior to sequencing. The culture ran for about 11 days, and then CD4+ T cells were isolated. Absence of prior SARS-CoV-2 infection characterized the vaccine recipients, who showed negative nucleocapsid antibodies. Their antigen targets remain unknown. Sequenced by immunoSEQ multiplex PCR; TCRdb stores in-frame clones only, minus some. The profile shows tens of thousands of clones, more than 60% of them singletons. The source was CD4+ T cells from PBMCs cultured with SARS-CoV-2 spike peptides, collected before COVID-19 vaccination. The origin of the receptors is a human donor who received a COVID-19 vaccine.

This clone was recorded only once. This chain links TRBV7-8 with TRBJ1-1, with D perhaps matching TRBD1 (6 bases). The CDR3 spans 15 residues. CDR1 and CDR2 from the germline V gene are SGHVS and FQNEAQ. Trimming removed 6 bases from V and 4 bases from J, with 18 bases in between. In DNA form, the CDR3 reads TGTGCCAGCAGTTATCACGAAGGGGGGTTCACTGAAGCTTTCTTT. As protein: CASSYHEGGFTEAFF.

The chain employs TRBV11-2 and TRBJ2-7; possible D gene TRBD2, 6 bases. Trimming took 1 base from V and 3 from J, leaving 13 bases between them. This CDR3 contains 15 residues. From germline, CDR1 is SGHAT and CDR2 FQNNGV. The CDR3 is CASSLAWEAGYEQYF. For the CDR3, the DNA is TGTGCCAGCAGCTTAGCGTGGGAGGCCGGCTACGAGCAGTACTTC.

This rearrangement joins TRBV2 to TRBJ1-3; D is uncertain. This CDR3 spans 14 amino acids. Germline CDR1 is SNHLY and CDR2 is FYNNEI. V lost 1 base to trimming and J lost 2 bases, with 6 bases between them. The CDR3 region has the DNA TGTGCCAGCAGTGAAGGGAGGGCTGGAAACACCATATATTTT. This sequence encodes CASSEGRAGNTIYF.

The CDR3 region has the DNA TGTGCCAAGGACAGGGGGATCGGGGAGCTGTTTTTT. Residues: CAKDRGIGELFF. This chain joins TRBV30 and TRBJ2-2; 10 bases map to TRBD1. Germline CDR1 and CDR2: GTSNPN and SVGIG (reference sequence). Trimming at V came to 8 bases and at J to 7 bases, leaving 4 bases not matched to a gene. This CDR3 has 12 amino acids.

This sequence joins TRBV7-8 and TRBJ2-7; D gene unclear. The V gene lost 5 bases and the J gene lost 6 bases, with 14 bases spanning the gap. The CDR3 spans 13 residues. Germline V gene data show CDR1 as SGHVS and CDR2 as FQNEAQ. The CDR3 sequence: CASSDAAVVEQYF. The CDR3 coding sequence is TGTGCCAGCAGCGATGCCGCCGTGGTCGAGCAGTACTTC.

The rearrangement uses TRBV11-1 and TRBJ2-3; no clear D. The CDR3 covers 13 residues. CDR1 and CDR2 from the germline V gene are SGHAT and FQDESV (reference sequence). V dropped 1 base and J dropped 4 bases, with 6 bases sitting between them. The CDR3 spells CASSLGPADTQYF. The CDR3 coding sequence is TGTGCCAGCAGCTTAGGGCCCGCAGATACGCAGTATTTT.

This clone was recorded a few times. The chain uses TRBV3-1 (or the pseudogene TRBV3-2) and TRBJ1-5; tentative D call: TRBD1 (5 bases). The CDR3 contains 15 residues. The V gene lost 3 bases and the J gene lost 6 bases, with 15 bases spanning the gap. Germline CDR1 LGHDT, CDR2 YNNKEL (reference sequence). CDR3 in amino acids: CASSQAWGSGQPQHF. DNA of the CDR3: TGTGCCAGCAGCCAGGCGTGGGGGTCGGGTCAGCCCCAGCATTTT.

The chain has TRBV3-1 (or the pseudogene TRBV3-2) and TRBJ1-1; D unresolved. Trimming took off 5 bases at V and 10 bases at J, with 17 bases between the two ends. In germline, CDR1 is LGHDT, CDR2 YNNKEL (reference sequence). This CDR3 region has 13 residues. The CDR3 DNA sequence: TGTGCCAGCAGCATCAGCCCGGGAGTGGGAGCTTTCTTT. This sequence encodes CASSISPGVGAFF.

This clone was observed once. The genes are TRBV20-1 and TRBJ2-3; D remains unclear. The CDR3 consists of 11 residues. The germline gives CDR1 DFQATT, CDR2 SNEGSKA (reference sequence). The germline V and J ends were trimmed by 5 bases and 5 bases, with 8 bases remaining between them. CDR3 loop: CSADFRDTQYF. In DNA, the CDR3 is TGCAGTGCTGATTTCAGAGATACGCAGTATTTT.

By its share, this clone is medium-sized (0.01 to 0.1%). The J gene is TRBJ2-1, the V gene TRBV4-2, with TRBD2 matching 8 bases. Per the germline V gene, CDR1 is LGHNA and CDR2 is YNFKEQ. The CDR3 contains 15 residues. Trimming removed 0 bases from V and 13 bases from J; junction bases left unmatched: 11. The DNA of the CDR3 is TGTGCCAGCAGCCAAGATATTAGCGGGATAGAGCGACAGTTCTTC. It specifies CASSQDISGIERQFF.

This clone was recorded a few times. CDR3 nucleotide sequence: TGTGCCAGCAGCTCGGGACCCAGCGGGCATTCACCCCTCCACTTT. Amino acids: CASSSGPSGHSPLHF. The chain couples TRBV5-6 to TRBJ1-6, with TRBD1 as a possible D gene (5 bases). Germline V gene data show CDR1 as SGHDT and CDR2 as YYEEEE. Trimming cost V 3 bases and J 8 bases, with 15 bases left between them. CDR3 size: 15 residues.

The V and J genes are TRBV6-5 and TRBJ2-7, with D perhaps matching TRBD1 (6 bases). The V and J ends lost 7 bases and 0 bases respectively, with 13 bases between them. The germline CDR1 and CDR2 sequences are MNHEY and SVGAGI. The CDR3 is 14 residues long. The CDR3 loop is CASNTGTHSYEQYF. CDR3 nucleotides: TGTGCCAGCAATACAGGGACCCACTCCTACGAGCAGTACTTC.

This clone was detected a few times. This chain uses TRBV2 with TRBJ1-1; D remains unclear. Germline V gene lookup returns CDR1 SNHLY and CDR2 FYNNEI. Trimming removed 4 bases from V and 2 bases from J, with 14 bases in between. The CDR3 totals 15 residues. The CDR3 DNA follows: TGTGCCAGCAGTGTCAGTGGCATTTCAAACACTGAAGCTTTCTTT. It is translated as CASSVSGISNTEAFF. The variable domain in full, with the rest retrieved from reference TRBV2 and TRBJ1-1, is EPEVTQTPSHQVTQMGQEVILRCVPISNHLYFYWYRQILGQKVEFLVSFYNNEISEKSEIFDDQFSVERPDGSNFTLKIRSTKLEDSAMYFCASSVSGISNTEAFFGQGTRLTVV.

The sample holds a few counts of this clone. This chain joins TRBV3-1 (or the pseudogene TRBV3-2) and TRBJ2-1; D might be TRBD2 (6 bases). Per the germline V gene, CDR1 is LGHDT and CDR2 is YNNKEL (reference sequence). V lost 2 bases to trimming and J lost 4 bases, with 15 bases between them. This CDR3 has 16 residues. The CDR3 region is CASSQRSGVSYNEQFF. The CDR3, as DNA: TGTGCCAGCAGCCAAAGGTCGGGGGTCTCATACAATGAGCAGTTCTTC.

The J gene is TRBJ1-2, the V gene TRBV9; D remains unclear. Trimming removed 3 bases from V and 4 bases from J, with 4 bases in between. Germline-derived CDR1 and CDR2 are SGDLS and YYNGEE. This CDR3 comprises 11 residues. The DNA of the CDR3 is TGTGCCAGCAGCGAGGGCTATGGCTACACCTTC. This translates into CASSEGYGYTF.

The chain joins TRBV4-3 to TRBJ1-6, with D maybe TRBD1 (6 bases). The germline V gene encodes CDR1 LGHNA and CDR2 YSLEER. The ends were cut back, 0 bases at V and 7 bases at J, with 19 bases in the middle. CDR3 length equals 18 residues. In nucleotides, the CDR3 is TGCGCCAGCAGCCAAGAGACCCTGGGACAAGGAGCCAATTCACCCCTCCACTTT. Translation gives CASSQETLGQGANSPLHF.

CDR3 amino acids: CAINDGVYNSPLHF. CDR3 DNA: TGTGCCATCAATGACGGGGTCTATAATTCACCCCTCCACTTT. This rearrangement joins TRBV10-3 to TRBJ1-6; D gene uncertain. V lost 7 bases, J lost 3 bases, and 10 bases lay in between. There are 14 residues in the CDR3. Germline assignment: CDR1 ENHRY and CDR2 SYGVKD.